This entry features one T cell receptor (beta chain) sequence. Data came from immunoSEQ multiplex PCR; TCRdb stores just in-frame clones and leaves some out. This sample has 9,300 or so clones, with 60% to 75% found just once. The record originates from a study of tumor-infiltrating lymphocytes in localized non-small cell lung cancer. CDR3 length: 13 residues. CDR1 and CDR2 from the germline V gene are SGHTS and YDEGEE. The ends were cut back, 5 bases at V and 4 bases at J, with 12 bases in the middle. The TCR originated in a human donor with non-small cell lung cancer. Sequenced: lung tumor tissue. The rearrangement uses TRBV5-8 and TRBJ1-2; maybe TRBD1 (5 bases). The CDR3 region is CASSRGVGYGYTF. In DNA form, the CDR3 reads TGTGCCAGCAGTCGAGGGGTCGGCTATGGCTACACCTTC.